The T cell receptor (beta chain) described here comes from a study of blood T cell repertoires in COVID-19. Study-wide background: The United States, Italy and Spain supplied acute and convalescent COVID-19 samples. PBMCs, B-cell-depleted T cells, or T cells were the source of the cDNA or gDNA that made up the material.

Original data processing: Amplification from reference gene primers served as the basis for estimated nucleated cell counts. Data came from immunoSEQ multiplex PCR; TCRdb stores just in-frame clones and leaves some out. That table is the source of V, J and clone size, and D and trimming were worked out from the DNA. Here the sample spans around 380,000 clones, roughly 86% being singletons. The germline CDR1 and CDR2 sequences are SGDLS and YYNGEE. V dropped 4 bases and J dropped 5; count of bases not matched to a gene: 12. This CDR3 has 16 residues. This sequence originates from a human donor with acute or convalescent COVID-19. The donor label of this sample is uncertain. The sequenced sample was peripheral blood. The chain combines TRBV9 with TRBJ2-3, with 8 bases that match TRBD2. For the CDR3, the DNA is TGTGCCAGCAGCCGGGAGGGGGGCTATCCGGGAGATACGCAGTATTTT. It translates to CASSREGGYPGDTQYF.